A single sample gave rise to the 30 T cell receptor beta chains below, sequenced in a study of radiation and T cells in renal cell carcinoma. The treatment denotes: 15 Gy SBRT to primary tumor, nephrectomy 4 weeks later. Method: immunoSEQ multiplex PCR; TCRdb's copy keeps in-frame clones and lacks some. The sample lists 15,000 or so clones; about 50% were seen once. Sample: tumor tissue, taken from a patient whose treatment included radiotherapy and nephrectomy. All receptors derive from a woman aged 55-70 years with renal cell carcinoma.

V and J are TRBV6-1 and TRBJ2-5; D might be TRBD1 (6 bases). V lost 7 bases and J lost 2, with 14 bases in between. Germline loops: CDR1 MNHNS, CDR2 SASEGT. The CDR3 is 14 residues long. As DNA, the CDR3 is TGTGCCAGCACCGAGGGGACATTACAAGAGACCCAGTACTTC. The encoded protein is CASTEGTLQETQYF.

This chain uses TRBV4-1 with TRBJ2-2; TRBD1 agrees at 7 bases. V gave up 6 bases and J gave up 6 bases; unmatched junction bases: 7. The germline V gene has CDR1 MGHRA and CDR2 YSYEKL. CDR3 length: 14 amino acids. CDR3 nucleotide sequence: TGCGCCAGCAGTCCGTACAGGGGAGCCGGGGAGCTGTTTTTT. Its translation is CASSPYRGAGELFF.

This clone was seen ten or more times. J is TRBJ2-5 and V is TRBV19; D possibly corresponds to TRBD1 (6 bases). V lost 8 bases, J lost 5 bases, and 15 bases lay in between. The CDR3 length is 13 residues. Germline assignment: CDR1 LNHDA and CDR2 SQIVND (reference sequence). The DNA for the CDR3 is TGTGCCAGTTCTTGGGGGCGGCGGGAGACCCAGTACTTC. Protein: CASSWGRRETQYF.

This clone was recorded many times. The chain has TRBV12-5 and TRBJ2-1; D call uncertain. The CDR3 covers 12 residues. Germline CDR1 is LGHNT and CDR2 is FRNRAP. With 5 bases removed from V and 9 bases from J, the gap between germline ends came to 11 bases. The CDR3, as DNA: TGTGCTAGTGGTCCCGGCACGCCTGAGCAGTTCTTC. Encoded protein: CASGPGTPEQFF.

The gene calls are TRBV11-1 and TRBJ2-4, with D possibly matching TRBD2 (6 bases). Germline V gene sequence: CDR1 SGHAT, CDR2 FQDESV (reference sequence). V was trimmed by 1 base and J by 6 bases, leaving 13 bases between them. The CDR3 spans 15 residues. The DNA for the CDR3 is TGTGCCAGCAGCTTAGGGGGCGGGGACGGAAACATTCAGTACTTC. Protein sequence: CASSLGGGDGNIQYF.

The chain is built from TRBV9 and TRBJ1-4; D gene unclear. The ends were cut back, 3 bases at V and 7 bases at J, with 19 bases in the middle. The length of the CDR3 is 16 residues. The germline V gene encodes CDR1 SGDLS and CDR2 YYNGEE. The CDR3 is CASSATSQRWGEKLFF. The CDR3 DNA sequence: TGTGCCAGCAGCGCAACCTCACAGAGGTGGGGTGAAAAACTGTTTTTT.

This CDR3 is CASSLDRAGYTF. CDR3 nucleotide sequence: TGTGCCAGCAGCCTCGACAGGGCTGGCTACACCTTC. The chain links TRBV5-4 to TRBJ1-2; the match to TRBD1 covers 7 bases. The CDR3 spans 12 residues. Germline V gene data show CDR1 as SGHNT and CDR2 as YYREEE (reference sequence). V lost 4 bases and J lost 7; bases outside the gene matches: 4.

The rearrangement uses TRBV6-5 and TRBJ2-7; 10 nucleotides agree with TRBD2. Unmatched junction bases numbered 5, after V lost 6 bases and J lost 3 bases. The CDR3 runs 14 residues. The germline V gene has CDR1 MNHEY and CDR2 SVGAGI. CDR3 in amino acids: CASRRAGGGYEQYF. The CDR3 nucleotides are TGTGCCAGCAGAAGAGCGGGAGGGGGCTACGAGCAGTACTTC.

The sample holds one count of this clone. One base away lies a much larger clone, so this may be a sequencing read error. In the same sample, other DNA sequences code for this CDR3. The chain links TRBV5-1 to TRBJ1-1, with 7 bases matching TRBD1. The germline V gene encodes CDR1 SGHRS and CDR2 YFSETQ. Trimming cost V 1 base and J 5 bases; bases outside gene matches: 8. The CDR3 length is 15 residues. CDR3 protein: CASSLLGAGGTEAFF. The CDR3 DNA sequence: TGCGCCAGCAGCTTGTTAGGGGCAGGGGGGACTGAAGCTTTCTTT.

This clone was picked up a small number of times. The chain is built from TRBV19 and TRBJ1-5; 7 bases align to TRBD1. CDR3 length: 15 amino acids. The trim removed 4 bases at V and 3 bases at J, leaving 6 bases unmatched. Germline CDR1 and CDR2: LNHDA and SQIVND (reference sequence). The CDR3 sequence is CASSTGQPNNQPQHF. The CDR3, as DNA: TGTGCCAGTAGTACGGGACAGCCTAACAATCAGCCCCAGCATTTT.

The V call is TRBV7-6, the J call TRBJ1-2; possibly TRBD1 for D (5 bases). The V and J ends lost 5 bases and 7 bases respectively, with 23 bases between them. From germline, CDR1 is SGHVS and CDR2 FNYEAQ. CDR3 size: 16 residues. In DNA form, the CDR3 reads TGTGCCAGCAGCCTAACGTCAGGGCCCTTCCCCGGTGGCTACACCTTC. It specifies CASSLTSGPFPGGYTF.

This clone was recorded many times. The V gene is TRBV7-9, the J gene TRBJ2-7; tentative D call: TRBD1 (6 bases). Germline V gives CDR1 SEHNR, CDR2 FQNEAQ (reference sequence). Trimming stripped 3 bases from V and 0 bases from J, with 12 bases between. CDR3 length equals 15 residues. CDR3 in amino acids: CASSLGQSISYEQYF. Written as DNA, the CDR3 is TGTGCCAGCAGCTTGGGACAATCTATCTCCTACGAGCAGTACTTC.

V is TRBV13 and J is TRBJ2-1; TRBD1 might be the D (5 bases). Deletions cut 5 bases from V and 0 bases from J, with 11 bases between. From germline, CDR1 is PRHDT and CDR2 FYEKMQ (reference sequence). CDR3 size: 15 residues. This CDR3 is CASSTDKYSYNEQFF. The DNA of the CDR3 is TGTGCCAGCAGCACGGACAAGTACTCCTACAATGAGCAGTTCTTC.

This clone came up once. The CDR3, as DNA: TGTGCCAGCTCGGACAGTGGGGGAGACGAAAAACTGTTTTTT. This codes for CASSDSGGDEKLFF. The J gene is TRBJ1-4, the V gene TRBV18; D perhaps matches TRBD1 (6 bases). Trimming cost V 6 bases and J 8 bases, with 16 bases left between them. CDR1 is KGHSH and CDR2 is LQKENI in the germline V gene. The CDR3 totals 14 residues.

V and J are TRBV29-1 and TRBJ2-7; no clear D gene. Germline-derived CDR1 and CDR2 are SQVTM and ANQGSEA. V lost 5 bases and J 5 bases, leaving 13 bases between the germline ends. This CDR3 comprises 12 residues. The CDR3 loop is CSVRASINEQYF. The DNA for the CDR3 is TGCAGCGTTCGGGCTTCCATAAACGAGCAGTACTTC.

This chain joins TRBV9 and TRBJ1-2; TRBD1 agrees at 10 bases. CDR3 length equals 15 residues. Germline CDR1 is SGDLS and CDR2 is YYNGEE. Germline trimming cut 2 bases from V and 5 bases from J; bases unmatched to any gene: 6. CDR3: CASSVSGTGAYGYTF. The DNA of the CDR3 is TGTGCCAGCAGCGTCTCCGGGACAGGGGCTTATGGCTACACCTTC.

This clone appeared a few times. Other DNA sequences in the same sample also yield this CDR3. The CDR3, as DNA: TGTGCCAGCAGCTGGGGGACAGGGAACACCGGGGAGCTGTTTTTT. Protein: CASSWGTGNTGELFF. This chain uses TRBV5-6 with TRBJ2-2, with 8 bases aligning to TRBD1. The CDR3 spans 15 residues. V trimming: 3 bases; J trimming: 1 base; junction bases outside the gene matches: 2. CDR1 and CDR2 from the germline V gene are SGHDT and YYEEEE.

The CDR3 DNA is TGTGCCAGCAGCCAAGATCTTGGGGTTAGGGGAAACACTGAAGCTTTCTTT. Protein product: CASSQDLGVRGNTEAFF. The gene calls are TRBV14 and TRBJ1-1; D is perhaps TRBD1 (5 bases). The CDR3 totals 17 residues. CDR1 and CDR2 (germline): SGHDN, FVKESK. Trimming took 0 bases from V and 2 from J, leaving 16 bases between them.

The V call is TRBV6-5, the J call TRBJ2-5; D is perhaps TRBD2 (5 bases). Looked up from germline, CDR1 is MNHEY and CDR2 is SVGAGI. Trimming removed 2 bases at V and 7 bases at J, with 8 bases between. The CDR3 has 12 amino acids. CDR3 loop: CASSYGRGTQYF. CDR3 bases: TGTGCCAGCAGTTACGGCCGGGGGACCCAGTACTTC.

Notes on this clone: This CDR3 is also generated by other DNA sequences in the sample. This rearrangement joins TRBV2 to TRBJ1-3; D is ambiguous. This CDR3 region has 12 residues. With 3 bases removed from V and 7 bases from J, the gap between germline ends came to 7 bases. Germline CDR1 SNHLY, CDR2 FYNNEI. The CDR3 loop is CASSEAGNTIYF. CDR3 nucleotide sequence: TGTGCCAGCAGTGAGGCCGGGAACACCATATATTTT.

This clone is judged medium-sized. V and J are TRBV14 and TRBJ1-1, with D possibly matching TRBD1 (5 bases). Germline CDR1 is SGHDN and CDR2 is FVKESK. With 4 bases removed from V and 0 bases from J, the gap between germline ends came to 6 bases. This CDR3 is built from 13 residues. The CDR3, as DNA: TGTGCCAGCAGCCCCAGGGTGAACACTGAAGCTTTCTTT. This gives the protein CASSPRVNTEAFF.

The chain joins TRBV7-2 to TRBJ1-5; 7 bases agree with TRBD1. The CDR3 is 16 residues long. V was clipped by 4 bases and J by 3 bases; unmatched bases: 9. Germline CDR1 is SGHTA and CDR2 is FQGNSA. This CDR3 reads CASSYTGARFNQPQHF. The CDR3 region has the DNA TGTGCCAGCAGCTACACAGGGGCCCGTTTCAATCAGCCCCAGCATTTT.

This chain uses TRBV6-1 with TRBJ1-3, with TRBD1 as a possible D gene (6 bases). The CDR3 sequence is 14 residues long. Germline assignment: CDR1 MNHNS and CDR2 SASEGT. V was pared by 4 bases and J by 4 bases, with 11 bases between. CDR3 sequence reads: CASSAGARGNTIYF. In nucleotides, the CDR3 is TGTGCCAGCAGTGCAGGGGCGCGAGGAAACACCATATATTTT.

The chain uses TRBV7-9 and TRBJ2-2, with D possibly TRBD1 on 6 matching bases. Per the germline V gene, CDR1 is SEHNR and CDR2 is FQNEAQ (reference sequence). This CDR3 has 13 residues. V was shortened by 5 bases and J by 7 bases, with 11 bases between the two germline ends. The CDR3 DNA is TGTGCCAGCAGCCACAGGGTCCACGGGGAGCTGTTTTTT. This codes for CASSHRVHGELFF.

This clone was seen more than once but under ten times. The rearrangement links TRBV7-2 to TRBJ1-2; D may be TRBD1 (5 bases). This CDR3 comprises 15 residues. Germline CDR1 and CDR2: SGHTA and FQGNSA. V was clipped by 1 base and J by 1 base, with 10 bases between them. The CDR3: CASSLEAGFNYGYTF. The CDR3 DNA follows: TGTGCCAGCAGCTTAGAGGCAGGGTTTAACTATGGCTACACCTTC.

This clone was counted many times. The V and J genes are TRBV5-1 and TRBJ1-2, with 7 bases aligning to TRBD1. Germline lookup yields CDR1 SGHRS and CDR2 YFSETQ. This CDR3 region has 13 residues. V dropped 3 bases and J dropped 4; count of bases not matched to a gene: 3. The CDR3 is CASSSRDSYGYTF. The CDR3 DNA reads TGCGCCAGCAGCTCCCGGGACAGCTATGGCTACACCTTC.

This clone has more than one count but fewer than ten. The chain joins TRBV2 to TRBJ2-3; TRBD2 agrees at 11 bases. From germline, CDR1 is SNHLY and CDR2 FYNNEI. This CDR3 region has 14 residues. The trim removed 9 bases at V and 5 bases at J, leaving 7 bases unmatched. The CDR3 is CARDSGGAGDTQYF. CDR3 DNA sequence: TGTGCCAGGGATAGCGGGGGGGCCGGAGATACGCAGTATTTT.

V gene TRBV27 combines with J gene TRBJ2-7, with D uncertain. Germline V gene lookup returns CDR1 MNHEY and CDR2 SMNVEV (reference sequence). This CDR3 contains 12 residues. V was pared by 6 bases and J by 9 bases, with 15 bases between. This CDR3 reads CASRTGPQRQYF. The CDR3 coding sequence is TGTGCCAGCAGGACCGGCCCCCAGCGGCAGTACTTC.

This clone was observed many times. The chain carries TRBV28 and TRBJ1-5, with D unclear. V was cut by 3 bases and J by 0 bases, with 12 bases left in between. Germline V lookup: CDR1 MDHEN, CDR2 SYDVKM. This CDR3 region has 16 residues. CDR3 nucleotides: TGTGCCAGCAGTTTTGGTGCGTGGCATAGCAATCAGCCCCAGCATTTT. Translating it yields CASSFGAWHSNQPQHF.

This clone turned up a few times. This may be a read error, as it is one base from a much larger clone. The CDR3 DNA is TGTGCCAGCAGTTACAGGGACGAGCAGTACTTC. Protein sequence: CASSYRDEQYF. This chain connects TRBV6-6 to TRBJ2-7; D call uncertain. The V end was cut by 2 bases, the J end by 5 bases, with 4 bases between. The CDR3 runs 11 residues. The germline gives CDR1 MNHNY, CDR2 SVGAGI (reference sequence).